This TCR beta chain came from a study of blood T cell repertoires in COVID-19. Study overall: Sites across the United States, Italy and Spain contributed samples from acute and convalescent COVID-19.

Germline loops: CDR1 SGDLS, CDR2 YYNGEE. The CDR3 totals 16 residues. V was clipped by 2 bases and J by 0 bases, with 14 bases between them. Original handling: Estimates of nucleated cell counts were drawn from the amplification of reference gene primers. TCRdb's table, derived via immunoSEQ multiplex PCR, lists solely in-frame clones and lacks some. That table supplies the V and J calls and clone size; D and trimming were determined from the DNA. The sample lists about 190,000 clones; around four fifths were seen once. Sequencing input: peripheral blood. The receptor was isolated from a human donor in a cohort sampled during active COVID-19. The V and J genes are TRBV9 and TRBJ1-1, with a tentative D call TRBD1 (5 bases). CDR3: CASSVSQGWMNTEAFF. The DNA for the CDR3 is TGTGCCAGCAGCGTTTCGCAGGGTTGGATGAACACTGAAGCTTTCTTT.